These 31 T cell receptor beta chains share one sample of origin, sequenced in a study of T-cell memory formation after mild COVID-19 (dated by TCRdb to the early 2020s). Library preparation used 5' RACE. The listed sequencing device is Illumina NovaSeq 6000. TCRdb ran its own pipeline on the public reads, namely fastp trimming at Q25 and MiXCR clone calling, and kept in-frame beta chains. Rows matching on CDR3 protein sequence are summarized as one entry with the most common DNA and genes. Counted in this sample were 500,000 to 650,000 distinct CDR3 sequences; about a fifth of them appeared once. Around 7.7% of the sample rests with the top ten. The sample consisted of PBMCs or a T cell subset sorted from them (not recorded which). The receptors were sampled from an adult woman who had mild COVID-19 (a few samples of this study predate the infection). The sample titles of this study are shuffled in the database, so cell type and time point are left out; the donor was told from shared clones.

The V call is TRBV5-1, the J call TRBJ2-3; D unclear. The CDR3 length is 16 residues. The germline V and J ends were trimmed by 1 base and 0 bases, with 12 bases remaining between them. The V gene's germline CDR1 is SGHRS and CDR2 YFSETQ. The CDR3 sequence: CASSLFGGKSTDTQYF. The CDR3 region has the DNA TGCGCCAGCAGCTTGTTCGGCGGTAAAAGCACAGATACGCAGTATTTT. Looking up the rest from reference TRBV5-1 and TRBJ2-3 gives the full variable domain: KAGVTQTPRYLIKTRGQQVTLSCSPISGHRSVSWYQQTPGQGLQFLFEYFSETQRNKGNFPGRFSGRQFSNSRSEMNVSTLELGDSALYLCASSLFGGKSTDTQYFGPGTRLTVL.

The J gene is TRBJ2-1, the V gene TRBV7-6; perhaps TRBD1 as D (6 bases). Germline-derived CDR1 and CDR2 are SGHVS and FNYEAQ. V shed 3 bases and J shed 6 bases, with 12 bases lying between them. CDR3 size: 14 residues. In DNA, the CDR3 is TGTGCCAGCAGCTTTGGGGCAGGGGCCAATGAGCAGTTCTTC. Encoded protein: CASSFGAGANEQFF.

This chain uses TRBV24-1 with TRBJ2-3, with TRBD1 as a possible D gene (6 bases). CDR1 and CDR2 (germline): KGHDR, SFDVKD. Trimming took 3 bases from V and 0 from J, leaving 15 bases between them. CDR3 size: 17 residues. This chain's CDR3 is CATSDTTGPISTDTQYF. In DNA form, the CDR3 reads TGTGCCACCAGTGATACTACAGGGCCAATTAGCACAGATACGCAGTATTTT.

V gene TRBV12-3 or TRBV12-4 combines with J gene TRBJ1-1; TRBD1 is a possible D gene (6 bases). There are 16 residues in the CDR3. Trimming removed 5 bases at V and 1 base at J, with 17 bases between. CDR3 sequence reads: CASSQARTGSNTEAFF. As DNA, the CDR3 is TGTGCCAGCAGTCAGGCACGAACAGGGTCGAACACTGAAGCTTTCTTT.

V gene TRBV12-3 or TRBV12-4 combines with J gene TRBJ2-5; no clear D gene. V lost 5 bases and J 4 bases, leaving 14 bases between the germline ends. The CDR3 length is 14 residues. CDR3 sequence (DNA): TGTGCCAGCAGTCCCCGGCGGCGAGTAGAGACCCAGTACTTC. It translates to CASSPRRRVETQYF.

The CDR3 DNA is TGTGCCACCAGCAGAGCCAGGCTTAATGAGCAGTTCTTC. Translating gives CATSRARLNEQFF. This rearrangement joins TRBV15 to TRBJ2-1; D gene unclear. Germline loops: CDR1 LNHNV, CDR2 YYDKDF (reference sequence). Trimming removed 1 base from V and 7 bases from J, with 8 bases in between. This CDR3 region has 13 residues.

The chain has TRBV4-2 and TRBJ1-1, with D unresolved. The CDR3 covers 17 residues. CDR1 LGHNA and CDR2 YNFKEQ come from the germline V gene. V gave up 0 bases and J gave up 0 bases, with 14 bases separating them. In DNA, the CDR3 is TGTGCCAGCAGCCAAGATTTTGTAGGACGGCTGAACACTGAAGCTTTCTTT. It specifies CASSQDFVGRLNTEAFF.

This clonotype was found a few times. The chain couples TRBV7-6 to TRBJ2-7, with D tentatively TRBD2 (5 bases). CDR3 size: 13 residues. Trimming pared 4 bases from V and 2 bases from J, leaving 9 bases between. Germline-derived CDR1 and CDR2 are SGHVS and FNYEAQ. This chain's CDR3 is CASSYSEPYEQYF. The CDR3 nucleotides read TGTGCCAGCAGCTATAGCGAACCCTACGAGCAGTACTTC.

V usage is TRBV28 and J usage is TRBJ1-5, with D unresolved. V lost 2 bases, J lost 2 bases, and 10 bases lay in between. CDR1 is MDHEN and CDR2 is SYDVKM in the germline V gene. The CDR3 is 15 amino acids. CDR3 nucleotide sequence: TGTGCCAGCAGTTTAAGCCAAAGGGGCAATCAGCCCCAGCATTTT. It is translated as CASSLSQRGNQPQHF.

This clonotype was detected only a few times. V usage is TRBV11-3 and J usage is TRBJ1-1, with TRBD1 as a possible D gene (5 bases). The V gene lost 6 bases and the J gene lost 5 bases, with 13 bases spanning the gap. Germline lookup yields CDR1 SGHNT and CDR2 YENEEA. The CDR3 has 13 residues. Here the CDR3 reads CASSRYRGTEAFF. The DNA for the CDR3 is TGTGCCAGCAGTCGATACCGGGGGACTGAAGCTTTCTTT.

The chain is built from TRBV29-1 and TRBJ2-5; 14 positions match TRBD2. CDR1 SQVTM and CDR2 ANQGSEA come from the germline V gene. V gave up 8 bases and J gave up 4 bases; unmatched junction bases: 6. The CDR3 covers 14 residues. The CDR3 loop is CSTGLAGGRETQYF. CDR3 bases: TGCAGCACAGGACTAGCGGGGGGCCGAGAGACCCAGTACTTC.

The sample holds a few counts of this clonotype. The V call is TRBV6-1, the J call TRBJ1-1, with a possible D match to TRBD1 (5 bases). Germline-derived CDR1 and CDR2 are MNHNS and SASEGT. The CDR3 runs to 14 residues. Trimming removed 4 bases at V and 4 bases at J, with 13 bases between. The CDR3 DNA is TGTGCCAGCAGTGGTCAGGGTTCTGTCACTGAAGCTTTCTTT. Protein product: CASSGQGSVTEAFF.

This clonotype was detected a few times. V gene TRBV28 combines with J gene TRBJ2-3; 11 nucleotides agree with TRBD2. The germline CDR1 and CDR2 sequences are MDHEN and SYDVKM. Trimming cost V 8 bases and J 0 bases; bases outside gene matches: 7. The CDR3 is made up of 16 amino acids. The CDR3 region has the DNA TGTGCCAGCCGACCTAGCGGGGGGCCTAGCACAGATACGCAGTATTTT. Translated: CASRPSGGPSTDTQYF.

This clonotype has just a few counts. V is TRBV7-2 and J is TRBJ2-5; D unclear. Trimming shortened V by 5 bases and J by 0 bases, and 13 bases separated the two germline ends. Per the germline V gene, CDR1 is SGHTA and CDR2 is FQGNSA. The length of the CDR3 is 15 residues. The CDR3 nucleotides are TGTGCCAGCAGCCCGGGTGTAGTGCACCAAGAGACCCAGTACTTC. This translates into CASSPGVVHQETQYF.

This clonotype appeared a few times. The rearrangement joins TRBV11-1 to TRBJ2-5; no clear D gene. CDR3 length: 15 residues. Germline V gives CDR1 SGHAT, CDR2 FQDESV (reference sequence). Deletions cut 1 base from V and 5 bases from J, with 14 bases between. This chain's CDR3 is CASSLGDLLVETQYF. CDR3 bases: TGTGCCAGCAGCTTAGGGGATCTGCTTGTTGAGACCCAGTACTTC.

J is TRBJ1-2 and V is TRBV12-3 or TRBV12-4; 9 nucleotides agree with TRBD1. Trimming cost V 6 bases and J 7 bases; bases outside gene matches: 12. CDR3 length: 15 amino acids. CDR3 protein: CASSLTSTGGGGYTF. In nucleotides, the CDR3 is TGTGCCAGCAGCCTTACCTCGACAGGGGGGGGTGGCTACACCTTC.

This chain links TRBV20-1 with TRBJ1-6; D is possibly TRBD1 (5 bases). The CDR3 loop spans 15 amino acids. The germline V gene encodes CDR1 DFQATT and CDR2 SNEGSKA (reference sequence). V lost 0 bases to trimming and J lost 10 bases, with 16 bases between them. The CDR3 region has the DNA TGCAGTGCTAGAGATAATCGGGGACTTGGATCACCCCTCCACTTT. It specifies CSARDNRGLGSPLHF.

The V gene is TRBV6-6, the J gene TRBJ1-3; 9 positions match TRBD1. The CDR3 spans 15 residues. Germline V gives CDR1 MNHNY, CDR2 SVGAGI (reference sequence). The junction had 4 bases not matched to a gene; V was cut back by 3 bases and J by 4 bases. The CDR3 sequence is CASSYTGTGGNTIYF. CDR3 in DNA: TGTGCCAGCAGTTATACCGGGACAGGGGGAAACACCATATATTTT.

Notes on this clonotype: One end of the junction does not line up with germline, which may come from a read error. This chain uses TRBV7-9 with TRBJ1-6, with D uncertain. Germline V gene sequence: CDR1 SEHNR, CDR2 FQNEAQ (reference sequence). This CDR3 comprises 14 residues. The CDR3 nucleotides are TGTGCCAGCAGCTTAGCCGAGAGAAATTCGCCCCTCCACTTT. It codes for CASSLAERNSPLHF. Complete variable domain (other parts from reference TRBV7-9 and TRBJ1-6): DTGVSQNPRHKITKRGQNVTFRCDPISEHNRLYWYRQTLGQGPEFLTYFQNEAQLEKSRLLSDRFSAERPKGSFSTLEIQRTEQGDSAMYLCASSLAERNSPLHFGNGTRLTVT.

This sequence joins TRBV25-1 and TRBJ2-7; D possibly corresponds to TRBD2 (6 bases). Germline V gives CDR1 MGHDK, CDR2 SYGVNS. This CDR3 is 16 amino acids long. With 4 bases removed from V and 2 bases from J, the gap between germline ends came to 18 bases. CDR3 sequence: CASSVPGTFSPYEQYF. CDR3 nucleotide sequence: TGTGCCAGCAGTGTTCCCGGGACTTTTTCCCCCTACGAGCAGTACTTC.

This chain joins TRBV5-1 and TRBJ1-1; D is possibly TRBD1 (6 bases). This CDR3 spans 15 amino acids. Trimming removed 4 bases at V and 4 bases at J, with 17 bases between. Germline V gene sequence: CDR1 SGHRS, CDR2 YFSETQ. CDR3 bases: TGCGCCAGCAGCGGAACAGGGTCAGGTCCCACTGAAGCTTTCTTT. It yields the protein CASSGTGSGPTEAFF. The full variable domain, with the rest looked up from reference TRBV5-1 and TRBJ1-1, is KAGVTQTPRYLIKTRGQQVTLSCSPISGHRSVSWYQQTPGQGLQFLFEYFSETQRNKGNFPGRFSGRQFSNSRSEMNVSTLELGDSALYLCASSGTGSGPTEAFFGQGTRLTVV.

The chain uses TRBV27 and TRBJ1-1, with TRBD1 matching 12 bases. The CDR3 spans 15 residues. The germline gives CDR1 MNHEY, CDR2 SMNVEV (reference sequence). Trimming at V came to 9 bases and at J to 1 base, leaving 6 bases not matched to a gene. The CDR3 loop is CARGGTGGPNTEAFF. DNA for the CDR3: TGTGCCAGGGGAGGGACAGGGGGCCCGAACACTGAAGCTTTCTTT.

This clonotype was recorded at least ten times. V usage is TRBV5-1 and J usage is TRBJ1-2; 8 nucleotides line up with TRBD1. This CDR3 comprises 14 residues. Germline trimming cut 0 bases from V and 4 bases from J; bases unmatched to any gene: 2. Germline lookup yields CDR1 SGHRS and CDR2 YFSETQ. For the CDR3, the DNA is TGCGCCAGCAGCTTGGCGACAGGGGCCTATGGCTACACCTTC. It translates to CASSLATGAYGYTF.

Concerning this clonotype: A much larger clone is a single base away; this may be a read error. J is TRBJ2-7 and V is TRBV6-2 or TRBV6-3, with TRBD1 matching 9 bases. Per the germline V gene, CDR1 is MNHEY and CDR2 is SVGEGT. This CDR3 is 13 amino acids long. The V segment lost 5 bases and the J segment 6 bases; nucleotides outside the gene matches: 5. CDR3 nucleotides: TGTGCCAGCAGTCGGGACAGGGTGGGCGAGCAGTACTTC. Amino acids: CASSRDRVGEQYF.

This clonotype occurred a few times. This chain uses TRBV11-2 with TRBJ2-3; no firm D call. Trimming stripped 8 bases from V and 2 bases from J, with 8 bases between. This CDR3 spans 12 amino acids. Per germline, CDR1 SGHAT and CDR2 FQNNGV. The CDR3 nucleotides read TGTGCCAGCGAACACCTCACAGATACGCAGTATTTT. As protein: CASEHLTDTQYF.

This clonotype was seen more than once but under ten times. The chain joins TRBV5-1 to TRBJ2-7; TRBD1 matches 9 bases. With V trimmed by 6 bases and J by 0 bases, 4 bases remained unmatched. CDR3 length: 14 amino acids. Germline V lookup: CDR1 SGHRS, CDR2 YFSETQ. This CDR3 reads CASTRDRASYEQYF. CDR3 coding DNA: TGCGCCAGCACCCGGGACAGGGCCTCCTACGAGCAGTACTTC.

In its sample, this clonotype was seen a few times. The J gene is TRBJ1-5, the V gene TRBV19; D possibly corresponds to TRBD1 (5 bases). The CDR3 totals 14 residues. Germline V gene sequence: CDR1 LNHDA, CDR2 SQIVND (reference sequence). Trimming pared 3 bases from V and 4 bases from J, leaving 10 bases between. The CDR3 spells CASSMGEGNQPQHF. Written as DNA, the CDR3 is TGTGCCAGTAGTATGGGGGAGGGTAATCAGCCCCAGCATTTT.

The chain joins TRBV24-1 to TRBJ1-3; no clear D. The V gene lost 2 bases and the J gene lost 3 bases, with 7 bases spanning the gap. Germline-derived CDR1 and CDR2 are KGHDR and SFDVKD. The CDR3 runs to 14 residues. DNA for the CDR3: TGTGCCACCAGTGATTACCCACATGGAAACACCATATATTTT. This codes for CATSDYPHGNTIYF.

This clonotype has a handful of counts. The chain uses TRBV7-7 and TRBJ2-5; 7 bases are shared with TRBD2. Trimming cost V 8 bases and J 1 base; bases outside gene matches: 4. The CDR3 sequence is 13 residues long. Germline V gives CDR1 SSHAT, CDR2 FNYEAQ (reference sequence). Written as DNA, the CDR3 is TGTGCCAGCGCCCGCGGGAGCCAAGAGACCCAGTACTTC. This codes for CASARGSQETQYF.

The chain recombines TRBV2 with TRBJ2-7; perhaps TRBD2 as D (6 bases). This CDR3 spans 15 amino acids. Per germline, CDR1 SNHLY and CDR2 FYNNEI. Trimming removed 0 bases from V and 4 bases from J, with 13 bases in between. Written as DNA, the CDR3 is TGTGCCAGCAGTGAAGCGCATGAGGGAGGTTACGAGCAGTACTTC. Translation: CASSEAHEGGYEQYF.

This CDR3 is CASSLAPSVNEQFF. The CDR3 DNA reads as TGTGCCAGCAGTTTAGCGCCTAGCGTCAATGAGCAGTTCTTC. This chain uses TRBV12-3 or TRBV12-4 with TRBJ2-1; D is perhaps TRBD2 (6 bases). CDR3 length equals 14 residues. With 0 bases removed from V and 6 bases from J, the gap between germline ends came to 9 bases.